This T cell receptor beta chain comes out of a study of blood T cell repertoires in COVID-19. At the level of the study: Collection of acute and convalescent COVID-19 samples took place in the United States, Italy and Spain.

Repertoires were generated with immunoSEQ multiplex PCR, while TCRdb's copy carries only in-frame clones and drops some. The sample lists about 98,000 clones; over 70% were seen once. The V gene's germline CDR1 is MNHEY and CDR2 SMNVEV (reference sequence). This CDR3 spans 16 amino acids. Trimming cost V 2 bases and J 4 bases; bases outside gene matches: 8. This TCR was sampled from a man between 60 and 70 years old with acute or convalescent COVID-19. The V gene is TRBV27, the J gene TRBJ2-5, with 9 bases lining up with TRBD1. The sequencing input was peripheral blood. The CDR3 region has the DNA TGTGCCAGCAGTTTAGACAGGGGGAGGGGAGGAGAGACCCAGTACTTC. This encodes CASSLDRGRGGETQYF.